Following are 22 T cell receptor beta chains from one sample sequenced in a study of identical twins. Via MiXCR, TCRdb re-called the 5' RACE reads, giving one row per CDR3 protein. The sample includes 400,000 to 550,000 distinct CDR3 sequences, 20% to 30% of them seen just once. The same specimen was also included in a second study, on T cells expressing NK-cell markers.

The sequencing sample was made of CD4+ T cells sorted from blood. The receptors stem from a woman aged 18 to 35 in good health.

In its sample, this clonotype was seen a few times. V and J are TRBV3-1 and TRBJ2-3; D gene uncertain. The CDR3 extends over 14 amino acids. Germline loops: CDR1 LGHDT, CDR2 YNNKEL (reference sequence). V lost 1 base to trimming and J lost 3 bases, with 8 bases between them. CDR3 in amino acids: CASSQVVSTDTQYF. The CDR3 region has the DNA TGTGCCAGCAGCCAAGTGGTTTCTACAGATACGCAGTATTTT.

This chain joins TRBV7-9 and TRBJ1-4, with D perhaps matching TRBD1 (5 bases). This CDR3 has 14 amino acids. Germline V gene lookup returns CDR1 SEHNR and CDR2 FQNEAQ (reference sequence). V lost 5 bases, J lost 4 bases, and 11 bases lay in between. The CDR3, as DNA: TGTGCCAGCAGCCGCCGGGACCTTAATGAAAAACTGTTTTTT. It is translated as CASSRRDLNEKLFF.

This clonotype was observed a handful of times. The V gene is TRBV5-1, the J gene TRBJ2-3; D gene unclear. The germline V gene encodes CDR1 SGHRS and CDR2 YFSETQ. Trimming removed 1 base from V and 2 bases from J, with 8 bases in between. The CDR3 covers 14 residues. The CDR3 region is CASSLNGNTDTQYF. The CDR3 bases are TGCGCCAGCAGCTTGAATGGGAACACAGATACGCAGTATTTT.

This clonotype was observed a handful of times. The chain joins TRBV4-1 to TRBJ2-1, with 7 bases matching TRBD1. J was trimmed by 9 bases and V by 3 bases; bases with no gene match: 11. Germline V gene sequence: CDR1 MGHRA, CDR2 YSYEKL. This CDR3 has 15 residues. CDR3 in amino acids: CASSHLDRTSGEQFF. As DNA, the CDR3 is TGCGCCAGCAGCCATCTGGACAGGACGAGTGGTGAGCAGTTCTTC.

This chain uses TRBV12-3 or TRBV12-4 with TRBJ2-2; tentatively, D is TRBD2 (5 bases). Trimming took 11 bases from V and 1 from J, leaving 20 bases between them. CDR3 length: 16 residues. The CDR3 coding sequence is TGTGCCCGACCATCTTCAGCCGGAGGGAACACCGGGGAGCTGTTTTTT. Its translation: CARPSSAGGNTGELFF.

In its sample, this clonotype was seen a few times. The chain employs TRBV27 and TRBJ2-7; TRBD1 aligns across 8 bases. V gave up 5 bases and J gave up 11 bases; unmatched junction bases: 11. Per germline, CDR1 MNHEY and CDR2 SMNVEV (reference sequence). This CDR3 is built from 13 residues. CDR3 in DNA: TGTGCCAGCAGTCCCACGAGACAGGGGATTGAGTACTTC. Its translation: CASSPTRQGIEYF.

The DNA for the CDR3 is TGTGCCAGCAGCCAAGATCAGGGGGGCTACACCTTC. Amino acids: CASSQDQGGYTF. The rearrangement joins TRBV4-2 to TRBJ1-2; D perhaps matches TRBD1 (6 bases). V gave up 0 bases and J gave up 8 bases, with 7 bases separating them. The V gene's germline CDR1 is LGHNA and CDR2 YNFKEQ. The CDR3 is 12 residues long.

This clonotype occurred a few times. The chain uses TRBV6-5 and TRBJ2-3; 8 nucleotides match TRBD2. The CDR3 has 15 amino acids. Germline values: CDR1 MNHEY, CDR2 SVGAGI. The junction had 4 bases not matched to a gene; V was cut back by 3 bases and J by 2 bases. CDR3 sequence (DNA): TGTGCCAGCAGTTATAGCGGGGCCAACACAGATACGCAGTATTTT. Translation gives CASSYSGANTDTQYF.

This clonotype turned up a few times. The V gene is TRBV10-2, the J gene TRBJ1-2; D call uncertain. The CDR3 has 14 residues. With 6 bases removed from V and 4 bases from J, the gap between germline ends came to 15 bases. The germline gives CDR1 WSHSY, CDR2 SAAADI. The CDR3, as DNA: TGCGCCAGCAGGGCCACCGGACGGCTCTATGGCTACACCTTC. It is translated as CASRATGRLYGYTF.

This chain connects TRBV6-2 or TRBV6-3 to TRBJ2-5; D unclear. Trimming left V 1 base short and J 5 bases short, with 11 bases between. This CDR3 is 14 amino acids long. In germline, CDR1 is MNHEY, CDR2 SVGEGT. The chain's CDR3 is CASSYFVARETQYF. Here the CDR3 DNA reads TGTGCCAGCAGTTACTTCGTAGCCCGGGAGACCCAGTACTTC.

This clonotype occurred once. The rearrangement uses TRBV3-1 and TRBJ2-7, with 8 bases lining up with TRBD2. Germline-derived CDR1 and CDR2 are LGHDT and YNNKEL (reference sequence). Trimming at V came to 5 bases and at J to 2 bases, leaving 11 bases not matched to a gene. This CDR3 contains 16 residues. The CDR3 loop is CASSELGAGVTYEQYF. CDR3 in DNA: TGTGCCAGCAGCGAGCTAGGAGCGGGAGTAACCTACGAGCAGTACTTC.

The chain is built from TRBV5-5 and TRBJ2-1, with D perhaps TRBD2 (5 bases). This CDR3 has 14 residues. Per the germline V gene, CDR1 is SGHKS and CDR2 is YYEKEE (reference sequence). V was trimmed by 5 bases and J by 2 bases, leaving 11 bases between them. CDR3 protein: CASSWGAAYNEQFF. The CDR3 coding sequence is TGTGCCAGCAGTTGGGGAGCGGCCTACAATGAGCAGTTCTTC.

The chain couples TRBV12-3 or TRBV12-4 to TRBJ1-2; D is unclear. The CDR3 spans 13 residues. Deletions cut 5 bases from V and 6 bases from J, with 13 bases between. The CDR3 sequence: CASSPVRQNGYTF. In DNA, the CDR3 is TGTGCCAGCAGTCCGGTACGGCAAAATGGCTACACCTTC.

This clonotype was found a few times. The chain is built from TRBV15 and TRBJ1-3; possible D gene TRBD1, 6 bases. V lost 0 bases, J lost 2 bases, and 14 bases lay in between. This CDR3 has 17 amino acids. Germline CDR1 LNHNV, CDR2 YYDKDF (reference sequence). CDR3 region: CATSRDFTRGTGNTIYF. The CDR3 DNA follows: TGTGCCACCAGCAGAGATTTTACCAGGGGAACTGGAAACACCATATATTTT.

This clonotype was found a few times. The V gene is TRBV7-9, the J gene TRBJ2-7; D call uncertain. V lost 5 bases to trimming and J lost 6 bases, with 11 bases between them. Germline V gene sequence: CDR1 SEHNR, CDR2 FQNEAQ (reference sequence). The CDR3 covers 12 residues. CDR3 sequence (DNA): TGTGCCAGCAGCCGTAAAGGAACCGAGCAGTACTTC. Translated: CASSRKGTEQYF.

This clonotype has just a few counts. The J gene is TRBJ2-1, the V gene TRBV12-3 or TRBV12-4; 9 nucleotides line up with TRBD1. Unmatched junction bases numbered 10, after V lost 7 bases and J lost 3 bases. This CDR3 has 16 residues. The CDR3 loop is CASKPLGTGFYNEQFF. Here the CDR3 DNA reads TGTGCCAGCAAACCGCTGGGGACAGGGTTCTACAATGAGCAGTTCTTC.

This clonotype has more than one count but fewer than ten. The rearrangement links TRBV27 to TRBJ2-3, with unresolved D. Germline-derived CDR1 and CDR2 are MNHEY and SMNVEV (reference sequence). Trimming stripped 6 bases from V and 3 bases from J, with 13 bases between. The CDR3 is made up of 14 amino acids. The CDR3 DNA sequence: TGTGCCAGCAGCCGAAGCTTGGATACAGATACGCAGTATTTT. Its protein product is CASSRSLDTDTQYF.

This chain links TRBV12-3 or TRBV12-4 with TRBJ2-1, with a weak D call TRBD2 (6 bases). The CDR3 runs 14 residues. Trimming stripped 0 bases from V and 16 bases from J, with 19 bases between. CDR3 sequence: CASSLALSGNERFF. CDR3 coding DNA: TGTGCCAGCAGTTTAGCCCTTAGCGGCAATGAGCGTTTCTTC.

This clonotype turned up a few times. J is TRBJ2-1 and V is TRBV20-1; D is undetermined. This CDR3 comprises 13 residues. Trimming took off 3 bases at V and 4 bases at J, with 10 bases between the two ends. In germline, CDR1 is DFQATT, CDR2 SNEGSKA (reference sequence). CDR3 DNA sequence: TGCAGTGCTAGTGGACCAGGATACAATGAGCAGTTCTTC. The encoded protein is CSASGPGYNEQFF.

The chain has TRBV29-1 and TRBJ2-3; perhaps TRBD1 as D (6 bases). The CDR3 has 15 residues. Per the germline V gene, CDR1 is SQVTM and CDR2 is ANQGSEA. The germline V and J ends were trimmed by 0 bases and 5 bases, with 15 bases remaining between them. The CDR3 DNA reads as TGCAGCGTTGAAGATCTACAGGGTTCGAGAGATACGCAGTATTTT. This encodes CSVEDLQGSRDTQYF.

This clonotype was picked up many times. The CDR3 reads CATSDGMNTGELFF. In DNA form, the CDR3 reads TGTGCCACCAGTGATGGCATGAACACCGGGGAGCTGTTTTTT. The rearrangement links TRBV24-1 to TRBJ2-2; D unclear. Germline values: CDR1 KGHDR, CDR2 SFDVKD. The CDR3 contains 14 residues. Trimming pared 3 bases from V and 1 base from J, leaving 5 bases between.

This clonotype was detected a few times. The rearrangement uses TRBV20-1 and TRBJ1-2; 7 bases are shared with TRBD1. V lost 5 bases to trimming and J lost 8 bases; unmatched junction nucleotides: 11. CDR3 length: 13 amino acids. Germline V gene data show CDR1 as DFQATT and CDR2 as SNEGSKA (reference sequence). This chain's CDR3 is CSAHPETGTGYTF. CDR3 nucleotides: TGCAGTGCTCATCCGGAGACAGGGACAGGCTACACCTTC.